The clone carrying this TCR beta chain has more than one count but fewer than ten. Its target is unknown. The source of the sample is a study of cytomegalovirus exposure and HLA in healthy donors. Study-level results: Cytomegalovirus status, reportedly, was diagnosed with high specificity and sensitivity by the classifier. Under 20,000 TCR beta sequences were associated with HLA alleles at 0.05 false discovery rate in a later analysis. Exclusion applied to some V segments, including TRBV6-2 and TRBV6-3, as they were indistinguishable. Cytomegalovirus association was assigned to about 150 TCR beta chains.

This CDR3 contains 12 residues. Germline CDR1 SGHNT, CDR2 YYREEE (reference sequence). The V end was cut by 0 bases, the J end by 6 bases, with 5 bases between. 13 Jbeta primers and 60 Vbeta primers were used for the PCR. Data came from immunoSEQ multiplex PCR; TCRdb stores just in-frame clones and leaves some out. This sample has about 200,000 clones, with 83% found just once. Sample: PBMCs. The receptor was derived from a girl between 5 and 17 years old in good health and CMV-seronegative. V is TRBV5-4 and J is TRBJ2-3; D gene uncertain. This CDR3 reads CASSLGVDTQYF. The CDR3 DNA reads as TGTGCCAGCAGCTTGGGAGTCGATACGCAGTATTTT. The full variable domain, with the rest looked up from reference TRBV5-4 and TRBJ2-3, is ETGVTQSPTHLIKTRGQQVTLRCSSQSGHNTVSWYQQALGQGPQFIFQYYREEENGRGNFPPRFSGLQFPNYSSELNVNALELDDSALYLCASSLGVDTQYFGPGTRLTVL.